The 3 T cell receptor beta chains in this list originate from one sample, sequenced in a study of blood T cell repertoires in COVID-19. Clones were sequenced by immunoSEQ multiplex PCR, and TCRdb holds only the in-frame ones, with some missing. The table records 170,000 or so clones, 80% to 90% of them present only once. The sequenced sample consisted of peripheral blood. Receptors originate from a woman in her 70s with COVID-19, enrolled during active disease.

This sequence joins TRBV14 and TRBJ1-4, with a weak D call TRBD1 (5 bases). The CDR3 spans 17 residues. V lost 4 bases and J 0 bases, leaving 15 bases between the germline ends. In germline, CDR1 is SGHDN, CDR2 FVKESK. CDR3 residues: CASSPRAGLTTNEKLFF. CDR3 in DNA: TGTGCCAGCAGCCCTCGGGCAGGGCTTACAACTAATGAAAAACTGTTTTTT.

V gene TRBV30 combines with J gene TRBJ1-2; no clear D gene. Germline values: CDR1 GTSNPN, CDR2 SVGIG (reference sequence). This CDR3 region has 11 residues. Trimming removed 0 bases from V and 6 bases from J, with 5 bases in between. CDR3 in amino acids: CAWSVLDGYTF. CDR3 coding DNA: TGTGCCTGGAGTGTACTCGATGGCTACACCTTC.

V and J are TRBV29-1 and TRBJ2-7; tentative D call: TRBD1 (6 bases). Between the trimmed V and J ends, which lost 4 bases and 5 bases, there was a span of 9 bases. CDR3 size: 11 residues. The germline gives CDR1 SQVTM, CDR2 ANQGSEA. In DNA form, the CDR3 reads TGCAGCGTTGGACAGGCCGACGAGCAGTACTTC. This gives the protein CSVGQADEQYF.